The 5 T cell receptor beta chains below come from one sample, sequenced in a study of PD-L1 blockade in urothelial cancer (TCRdb year 2017). According to the study, the label for this sample's time point signals: peripheral blood 6 weeks after treatment start. The library was built by means of the immunoSEQ multiplex PCR assay. The immuneACCESS repertoire file appears here via TCRdb, limited to in-frame rearrangements. These files lack a portion of the clones; in checked studies, under half of the deficit traces to unresolved V genes, and the cause of the others is not known. The sample includes 120,000 or so clones, with about 83% observed a single time. The ten largest make up 2% to 2.5% of the sample. The sequencing here drew on PBMCs, taken around atezolizumab (anti-PD-L1) treatment. These receptors were obtained from a man in his fifties with urothelial cancer.

This chain joins TRBV27 and TRBJ1-5; D gene ambiguous. With 6 bases removed from V and 7 bases from J, the gap between germline ends came to 16 bases. CDR1 is MNHEY, CDR2 SMNVEV, per germline (reference sequence). This CDR3 region has 14 residues. CDR3 amino acids: CASSGGPWGQPQHF. The CDR3 DNA is TGTGCCAGCAGCGGAGGGCCCTGGGGACAGCCCCAGCATTTT.

This rearrangement joins TRBV7-3 to TRBJ2-1, with 10 nucleotides matching TRBD1. The CDR3 sequence is 16 residues long. Per germline, CDR1 SGHTA and CDR2 FQGTGA. Unmatched junction bases numbered 10, after V lost 5 bases and J lost 6 bases. The DNA for the CDR3 is TGTGCCAGCAGCCGATCACGGGACAGGGGTAGCAATGAGCAGTTCTTC. Translation gives CASSRSRDRGSNEQFF.

This clone came up once. V is TRBV7-8 and J is TRBJ1-4, with TRBD1 as a possible D gene (5 bases). V lost 1 base, J lost 7 bases, and 7 bases lay in between. CDR3 length equals 13 residues. Germline assignment: CDR1 SGHVS and CDR2 FQNEAQ. CDR3 nucleotide sequence: TGTGCCAGCAGCTTAGGACAGCTTGAAAAACTGTTTTTT. As protein: CASSLGQLEKLFF.

The chain recombines TRBV9 with TRBJ2-1, with 9 bases matching TRBD2. Germline lookup yields CDR1 SGDLS and CDR2 YYNGEE. Germline trimming cut 3 bases from V and 9 bases from J; bases unmatched to any gene: 13. The CDR3 is 16 amino acids. The CDR3 sequence: CASSAPLAGGPSEQFF. DNA of the CDR3: TGTGCCAGCAGCGCCCCTCTTGCGGGAGGGCCTAGTGAGCAGTTCTTC.

This clone showed up just a few times. This chain connects TRBV2 to TRBJ2-7; D call uncertain. Between the trimmed V and J ends, which lost 3 bases and 2 bases, there was a span of 11 bases. Per germline, CDR1 SNHLY and CDR2 FYNNEI. CDR3 size: 14 residues. The chain's CDR3 is CASSEAVTTYEQYF. CDR3 sequence (DNA): TGTGCCAGCAGTGAGGCGGTAACCACCTACGAGCAGTACTTC.